These T cell receptor beta chains were read from a single sample in a study of cytomegalovirus exposure and HLA in healthy donors. Profiled with immunoSEQ multiplex PCR; TCRdb holds only in-frame clones, not every one. The top ten clones hold 1% of a sample with about 160,000 clones, over 75% of them seen once. The sample comprised PBMCs. Receptors originate from a woman in her forties or fifties in good health and CMV-seropositive. Each CDR3 is given with its conserved first and last residue. The D gene is left open where the match is weak. Clone size appears in some rows only: once, few, many, or a class for an expanded clone.

d_gene,j_gene,v_gene,abundance,CDR3aa,CDR3nt
TRBD1,TRBJ2-7,TRBV28,NA,CASSDPGGQGVYEQYF,TGTGCCAGCAGTGACCCCGGAGGACAGGGAGTCTACGAGCAGTACTTC
TRBD1,TRBJ1-1,TRBV11-3,NA,CASSDRGGTEAFF,TGTGCCAGTTCGGACAGGGGTGGAACTGAAGCTTTCTTT
NA,TRBJ1-1,TRBV28,NA,CASSSPGGGGLHTEAFF,TGTGCCAGCAGTTCTCCGGGGGGGGGAGGGCTGCACACTGAAGCTTTCTTT
TRBD2,TRBJ2-2,TRBV9,NA,CASSAPSGRDTGELFF,TGTGCCAGCAGCGCCCCAAGCGGGAGGGACACCGGGGAGCTGTTTTTT
NA,TRBJ2-7,TRBV19,NA,CASGVGGATYEQYF,TGTGCCAGTGGGGTGGGGGGGGCGACTTACGAGCAGTACTTC
NA,TRBJ1-2,TRBV20-1,NA,CSGSGDYGYTF,TGCAGTGGTAGCGGTGACTATGGCTACACCTTC
NA,TRBJ2-2,TRBV6-6,few,CATTEYTGELFF,TGTGCCACTACGGAGTACACCGGGGAGCTGTTTTTT
NA,TRBJ2-5,TRBV6-5,NA,CASSYSFGETQYF,TGTGCCAGCAGTTACTCATTCGGAGAGACCCAGTACTTC
TRBD1,TRBJ2-7,TRBV7-2,NA,CASTRTGDNEQYF,TGTGCCAGCACCCGGACAGGGGATAACGAGCAGTACTTC
TRBD1,TRBJ2-7,TRBV6-5,NA,CASRVGTAPSYEQYF,TGTGCCAGCAGAGTTGGGACAGCACCCTCCTACGAGCAGTACTTC
TRBD1,TRBJ2-7,TRBV7-2,NA,CASSARDRGSYEQYF,TGTGCCAGCAGTGCACGGGACAGGGGATCCTACGAGCAGTACTTC
NA,TRBJ1-6,TRBV4-1,NA,CASSQDRTILHF,TGCGCCAGCAGCCAAGACAGGACAATCCTCCACTTT
TRBD1,TRBJ2-1,TRBV28,NA,CASSLGTVYNEQFF,TGTGCCAGCAGTTTAGGGACAGTGTACAATGAGCAGTTCTTC
TRBD1,TRBJ1-1,TRBV28,NA,CASSWGQGTEAFF,TGTGCCAGCAGTTGGGGACAGGGCACTGAAGCTTTCTTT
NA,TRBJ1-5,TRBV6-1,few,CASSEASVGNQPQHF,TGTGCCAGCAGTGAAGCATCAGTGGGCAATCAGCCCCAGCATTTT
TRBD1,TRBJ2-7,TRBV27,NA,CASIGPGQGEFYEQYF,TGTGCCAGCATAGGGCCGGGACAGGGGGAATTCTACGAGCAGTACTTC
TRBD1,TRBJ1-1,TRBV19,few,CASSRDRGPAFF,TGTGCCAGTAGCCGGGACAGGGGGCCGGCTTTCTTT
NA,TRBJ2-1,TRBV7-2,once,CASGSLAVSYNEQFF,TGTGCCAGCGGTAGTTTAGCGGTCTCCTACAATGAGCAGTTCTTC
NA,TRBJ2-5,TRBV5-1,NA,CASSLRGYQETQYF,TGCGCCAGCAGCTTAAGGGGGTACCAAGAGACCCAGTACTTC
TRBD1,TRBJ2-2,TRBV27,NA,CASSRRTGLSGELFF,TGTGCCAGCAGCAGGCGGACAGGGTTGTCCGGGGAGCTGTTTTTT
NA,TRBJ2-7,TRBV11-2,NA,CASSLPGKRGAYEQYF,TGTGCCAGCAGCCTACCAGGGAAACGTGGGGCCTACGAGCAGTACTTC
NA,TRBJ2-5,TRBV7-2,NA,CASSIPTVETQYF,TGTGCCAGCAGCATACCGACAGTAGAGACCCAGTACTTC
NA,TRBJ2-7,TRBV5-1,NA,CASSPRGQGSYEQYF,TGCGCCAGCAGCCCTAGAGGTCAGGGCTCCTACGAGCAGTACTTC
TRBD1,TRBJ2-7,TRBV4-3,NA,CASSQGQGNYEQYF,TGCGCCAGCAGCCAAGGACAGGGGAACTACGAGCAGTACTTC
NA,TRBJ1-5,TRBV7-8,NA,CASSLVAGDQPQHF,TGTGCCAGCAGCTTAGTAGCAGGGGATCAGCCCCAGCATTTT
NA,TRBJ1-4,TRBV7-6,NA,CASSWPFQTWRREKLFF,TGTGCCAGCAGCTGGCCGTTCCAAACGTGGCGGCGAGAAAAACTGTTTTTT
TRBD1,TRBJ1-5,TRBV19,few,CASTLGQGSRASNQPQHF,TGTGCCAGTACCCTGGGACAGGGATCGCGCGCGAGCAATCAGCCCCAGCATTTT
TRBD2,TRBJ2-1,TRBV19,NA,CATIPRAGGKSSYNEQFF,TGTGCCACTATCCCGCGAGCGGGAGGGAAGAGCTCCTACAATGAGCAGTTCTTC
TRBD2,TRBJ2-1,TRBV29-1,few,CSASPRTSTRRRPYNEQFF,TGCAGCGCTTCCCCCCGGACTAGTACCCGCCGACGCCCCTACAATGAGCAGTTCTTC
NA,TRBJ1-2,TRBV15,NA,CATRAGGDPYGYTF,TGTGCCACCAGGGCGGGGGGGGATCCTTACGGCTACACCTTC
TRBD2,TRBJ2-3,TRBV4-1,NA,CASSQDRQAGGGDTQYF,TGCGCCAGCAGCCAAGATCGGCAAGCGGGGGGTGGAGATACGCAGTATTTT
NA,TRBJ2-5,TRBV5-6,NA,CASSLPGETTETQYF,TGTGCCAGCAGCTTACCGGGAGAAACTACCGAAACCCAGTACTTC
TRBD1,TRBJ2-7,TRBV6-6,NA,CASSYRGQDEQYF,TGTGCCAGCAGTTACAGAGGACAGGACGAGCAGTACTTC
NA,TRBJ1-3,TRBV6-5,NA,CASSRDNSGNTIYF,TGTGCCAGCAGCCGGGACAACTCTGGAAACACCATATATTTT